Detailed here is one T cell receptor (beta chain). From the 5' RACE reads, TCRdb called clonotypes with MiXCR, one entry per CDR3 protein. The sample has tens of thousands of distinct CDR3 sequences; 8.7% are singletons. The CDR3 has 13 amino acids. The germline V and J ends were trimmed by 4 bases and 6 bases, with 11 bases remaining between them. Germline values: CDR1 SGHNT, CDR2 YYREEE (reference sequence). The sample belongs to a study of early T cells in non-severe SARS-CoV-2 infection. The receptor was derived from an adult who was a healthcare worker with PCR-confirmed SARS-CoV-2 infection or an uninfected control (not recorded which). The source material was whole blood, sampled at baseline. The chain employs TRBV5-4 and TRBJ2-1; D unresolved. Here the CDR3 DNA reads TGTGCCAGCAGCCCTCAGACCTCCAATGAGCAGTTCTTC. Translated, it gives CASSPQTSNEQFF.